The rows below give T cell receptor beta chains drawn from one sample of a study of blood T cell repertoires in COVID-19. Method: immunoSEQ multiplex PCR; TCRdb's copy keeps in-frame clones and lacks some. The top ten clones hold 2.3% of a sample with some 390,000 clones, around 87% of them seen once. The sample was peripheral blood. The receptors stem from a woman aged 60 to 75 with COVID-19, enrolled during active disease. Both conserved end residues are part of each CDR3. The D gene is left open where the match is weak. Only some rows state a clone size, as once, few, many or a class for expanded clones.

>.|TRBJ2-3|TRBV5-4|TRBD2
TGTGCCAGCAGCTTGGGCGGGGGGGCGGATACGCAGTATTTT
CASSLGGGADTQYF
>.|TRBJ1-5|TRBV6-4|TRBD1
TGTGCCAGCAGTGCCCTCCGGGACAGGGCTGGTTCGAGTCAGCCCCAGCATTTT
CASSALRDRAGSSQPQHF
>.|TRBJ2-7|TRBV20-1|TRBD2
TGCAGTGCTAGTTGGGCTAGCGGGGGATTGGGGAGCCACGAGCAGTACTTC
CSASWASGGLGSHEQYF
>few|TRBJ2-7|TRBV27|TRBD1
TGTGCCAGCGGACAGGGGTTGCCCTACGAGCAGTACTTC
CASGQGLPYEQYF
>.|TRBJ1-2|TRBV7-2|.
TGTGCCAGCAGCTTGGCGTCAGAGGGATATGATAGAGGCTACACCTTC
CASSLASEGYDRGYTF
>few|TRBJ1-5|TRBV6-5|.
TGTGCCAGCAGTTACTCCCTAATCCAGCCCCAGCATTTT
CASSYSLIQPQHF
>.|TRBJ1-2|TRBV27|TRBD1
TGTGCCAGCAGTGCCGCGGGCAGGGGGGAAGGCTACACCTTC
CASSAAGRGEGYTF
>.|TRBJ2-2|TRBV19|.
TGTGCCAGCCACGCACAGGGATTCCACACCGGGGAGCTGTTTTTT
CASHAQGFHTGELFF
>once|TRBJ2-7|TRBV6-5|.
TGTGCCAGCTACTTTTGGGGGCTTGGTTACGAGCAGTACTTC
CASYFWGLGYEQYF
>once|TRBJ2-3|TRBV6-5|.
TGTGCCAGCAGTTACAGAGTCACAGATACGCAGTATTTT
CASSYRVTDTQYF
>.|TRBJ2-1|TRBV5-1|TRBD1
TGCGCCAGCACTCCGGGACAGCAATACAATGAGCAGTTCTTC
CASTPGQQYNEQFF
>.|TRBJ1-5|TRBV28|.
TGTGCCAGCAGTGGGAGTCCACCTGAAAATCAGCCCCAGCATTTT
CASSGSPPENQPQHF
>few|TRBJ2-2|TRBV7-9|TRBD2
TGTGCCAGCAGCGTCGCGGGGGGGACCGGGGAGCTGTTTTTT
CASSVAGGTGELFF
>.|TRBJ2-7|TRBV6-1|.
TGTGCCAGCAGTGAAGCTCACACCTCCTACGAGCAGTACTTC
CASSEAHTSYEQYF
>.|TRBJ1-5|TRBV7-9|TRBD1
TGTGCCAGCAGCTTACAGGGACAGGTTAAAGGCAGCAATCAGCCCCAGCATTTT
CASSLQGQVKGSNQPQHF
>.|TRBJ2-5|TRBV28|.
TGTGCCAGCAGTTTGGCACAGACCTTACAAGAGACCCAGTACTTC
CASSLAQTLQETQYF
>.|TRBJ1-5|TRBV18|.
TGTGCCAGCTCACCAGGAGTCCATCAGCCCCAGCATTTT
CASSPGVHQPQHF
>.|TRBJ2-3|TRBV7-6|TRBD2
TGTGCCAGCAGCTTAGGACTAGCGGGGGGCAGCACAGATACGCAGTATTTT
CASSLGLAGGSTDTQYF
>.|TRBJ1-1|TRBV11-2|TRBD1
TGTGCCAGCAGCTTAGATTGGGACAGGGCGGCTGAAGCTTTCTTT
CASSLDWDRAAEAFF
>.|TRBJ2-1|TRBV6-6|TRBD2
TGTGCCAGCAGTAAACTAGCGGGGGGGGCCAATGAGCAGTTCTTC
CASSKLAGGANEQFF